Below, 8 T cell receptor beta chains from the same sample are listed, as sequenced in a study of blood T cell repertoires in COVID-19 (dated by TCRdb to about 2020). The library was built by means of the immunoSEQ multiplex PCR assay. The immuneACCESS repertoire file appears here via TCRdb, limited to in-frame rearrangements. These files lack a portion of the clones; in checked studies, under half of the deficit traces to unresolved V genes, and the cause of the others is not known. The sample table lists about 260,000 clones, around 90% of them with a count of one. The ten largest make up 10% of the sample. Sequencing was carried out using peripheral blood. These receptors were taken from a woman aged 70-85 years with COVID-19, enrolled during active disease.

This clone was seen a handful of times. The chain carries TRBV9 and TRBJ2-2; TRBD2 aligns across 7 bases. J gave up 6 bases and V 1 base, and 6 bases lay outside the gene matches. CDR1 is SGDLS, CDR2 YYNGEE, per germline. The CDR3 loop spans 15 amino acids. CDR3 bases: TGTGCCAGCAGCGTAATAGCGGGTAAACCCGGGGAGCTGTTTTTT. Its protein is CASSVIAGKPGELFF. The full variable domain, completed using reference TRBV9 and TRBJ2-2, is DSGVTQTPKHLITATGQRVTLRCSPRSGDLSVYWYQQSLDQGLQFLIQYYNGEERAKGNILERFSAQQFPDLHSELNLSSLELGDSALYFCASSVIAGKPGELFFGEGSRLTVL.

This chain connects TRBV5-1 to TRBJ1-6; possibly TRBD1 for D (5 bases). V lost 1 base and J 7 bases, leaving 15 bases between the germline ends. CDR1 is SGHRS and CDR2 is YFSETQ in the germline V gene. The CDR3 runs to 16 residues. CDR3 residues: CASSLFWGAGNSPLHF. CDR3 nucleotide sequence: TGCGCCAGCAGCTTGTTTTGGGGCGCGGGGAATTCACCCCTCCACTTT.

The chain joins TRBV24-1 to TRBJ1-1; D is possibly TRBD1 (6 bases). This CDR3 comprises 14 residues. Germline-derived CDR1 and CDR2 are KGHDR and SFDVKD. Deletions cut 3 bases from V and 10 bases from J, with 17 bases between. The CDR3 protein is CATSDAGGRVGAFF. Here the CDR3 DNA reads TGTGCCACCAGTGATGCCGGGGGGCGCGTAGGAGCTTTCTTT.

The rearrangement links TRBV27 to TRBJ2-1, with 16 bases fitting TRBD2. This CDR3 comprises 18 residues. V shed 7 bases, J shed 4 bases, and the junction held 10 bases outside the gene matches. Germline V gene data show CDR1 as MNHEY and CDR2 as SMNVEV (reference sequence). The CDR3 coding sequence is TGTGCCAGCAACGCAATGGGACTAGCGGGAGGGCATTACAATGAGCAGTTCTTC. This gives the protein CASNAMGLAGGHYNEQFF.

This clone was detected only once. As DNA, the CDR3 is TGTGCCTGGAGCACAGGGGGACGCACTGAAGCTTTCTTT. This codes for CAWSTGGRTEAFF. The rearrangement uses TRBV30 and TRBJ1-1; the match to TRBD1 covers 8 bases. The germline V gene has CDR1 GTSNPN and CDR2 SVGIG (reference sequence). The junction had 4 bases not matched to a gene; V was cut back by 3 bases and J by 4 bases. CDR3 length: 13 amino acids.

Points on this clone: The sample holds other DNA sequences that translate to the same CDR3. V is TRBV5-1 and J is TRBJ1-5; 7 bases match TRBD1. Losses at the gene ends were 1 base for V and 2 bases for J; bases not matched to a gene: 0. The germline V gene has CDR1 SGHRS and CDR2 YFSETQ. The CDR3 sequence is 14 residues long. CDR3 region: CASSLTGGNQPQHF. The CDR3 DNA reads as TGCGCCAGCAGCTTGACAGGGGGCAATCAGCCCCAGCATTTT.

The chain links TRBV7-2 to TRBJ1-4, with TRBD1 matching over 7 bases. From germline, CDR1 is SGHTA and CDR2 FQGNSA. This CDR3 is 16 amino acids long. The J segment lost 8 bases and the V segment lost 3 bases, leaving 12 bases of the junction unmatched. This CDR3 reads CASSLGGQGVGEKLFF. CDR3 nucleotide sequence: TGTGCCAGCAGCTTGGGGGGTCAGGGGGTAGGCGAAAAACTGTTTTTT.

This chain uses TRBV6-4 with TRBJ2-7, with TRBD1 matching 7 bases. The CDR3 is 15 residues long. Per the germline V gene, CDR1 is MRHNA and CDR2 is SNTAGT. J lost 3 bases, V lost 8 bases, and 13 bases had no gene match. The CDR3 nucleotides are TGTGCCAGCGGGAGACCGGGACAGAGGATCTACGAGCAGTACTTC. The encoded protein is CASGRPGQRIYEQYF.